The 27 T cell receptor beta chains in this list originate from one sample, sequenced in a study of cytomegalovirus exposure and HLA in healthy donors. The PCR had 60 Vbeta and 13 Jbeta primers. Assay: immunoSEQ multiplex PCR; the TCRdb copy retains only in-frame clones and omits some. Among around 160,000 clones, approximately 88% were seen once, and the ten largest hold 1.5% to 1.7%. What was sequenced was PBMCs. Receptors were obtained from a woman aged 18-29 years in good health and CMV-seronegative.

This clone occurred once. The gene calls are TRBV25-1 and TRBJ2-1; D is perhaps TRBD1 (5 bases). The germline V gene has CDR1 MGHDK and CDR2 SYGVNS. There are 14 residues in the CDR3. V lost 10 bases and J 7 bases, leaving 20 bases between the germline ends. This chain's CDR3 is CATPRLGRDNEQFF. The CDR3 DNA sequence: TGTGCCACCCCTCGCCTGGGGCGTGATAATGAGCAGTTCTTC.

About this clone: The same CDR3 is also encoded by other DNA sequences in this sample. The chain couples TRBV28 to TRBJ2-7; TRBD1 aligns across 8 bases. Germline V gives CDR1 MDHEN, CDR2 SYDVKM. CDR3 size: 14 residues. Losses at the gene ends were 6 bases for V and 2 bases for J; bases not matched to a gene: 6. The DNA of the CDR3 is TGTGCCAGCAGCTCCGGGACAGGACCCTACGAGCAGTACTTC. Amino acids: CASSSGTGPYEQYF.

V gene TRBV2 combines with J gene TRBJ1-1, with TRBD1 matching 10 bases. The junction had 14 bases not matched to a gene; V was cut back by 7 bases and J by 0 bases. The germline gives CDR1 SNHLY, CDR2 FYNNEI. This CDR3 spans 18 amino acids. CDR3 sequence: CASKTTGGWLAVNTEAFF. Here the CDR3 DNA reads TGTGCCAGCAAGACGACAGGGGGCTGGTTGGCAGTGAACACTGAAGCTTTCTTT.

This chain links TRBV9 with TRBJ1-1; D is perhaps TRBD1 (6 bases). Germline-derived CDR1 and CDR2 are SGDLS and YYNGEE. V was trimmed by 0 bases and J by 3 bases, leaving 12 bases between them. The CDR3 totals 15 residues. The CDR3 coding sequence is TGTGCCAGCAGCGTAGGGGGGCAGGGTTACACTGAAGCTTTCTTT. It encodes CASSVGGQGYTEAFF.

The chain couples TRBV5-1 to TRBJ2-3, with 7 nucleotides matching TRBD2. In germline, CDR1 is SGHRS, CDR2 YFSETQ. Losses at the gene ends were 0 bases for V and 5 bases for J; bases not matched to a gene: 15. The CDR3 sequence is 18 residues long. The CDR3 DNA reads TGCGCCAGCAGCTTGGGTTCGGGGGGTGGAAGTATTCGAGATACGCAGTATTTT. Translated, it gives CASSLGSGGGSIRDTQYF.

The CDR3 sequence: CASSLTNTGELFF. In nucleotides, the CDR3 is TGCGCCAGCAGCCTAACTAACACCGGGGAGCTGTTTTTT. The rearrangement joins TRBV4-1 to TRBJ2-2; D unresolved. This CDR3 has 13 amino acids. Trimming pared 4 bases from V and 2 bases from J, leaving 5 bases between. Germline CDR1 reads MGHRA; CDR2 reads YSYEKL.

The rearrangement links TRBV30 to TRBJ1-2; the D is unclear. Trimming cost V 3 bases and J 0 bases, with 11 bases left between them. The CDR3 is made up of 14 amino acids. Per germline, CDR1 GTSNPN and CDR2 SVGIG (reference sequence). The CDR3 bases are TGTGCCTGGAGGCAGAGCCTAGCTAACTATGGCTACACCTTC. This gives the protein CAWRQSLANYGYTF.

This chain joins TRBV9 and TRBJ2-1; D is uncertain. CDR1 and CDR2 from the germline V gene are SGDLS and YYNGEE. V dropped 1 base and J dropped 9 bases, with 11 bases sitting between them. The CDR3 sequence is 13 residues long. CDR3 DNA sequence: TGTGCCAGCAGCGTATCCCCTACTACTGAGCAGTTCTTC. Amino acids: CASSVSPTTEQFF.

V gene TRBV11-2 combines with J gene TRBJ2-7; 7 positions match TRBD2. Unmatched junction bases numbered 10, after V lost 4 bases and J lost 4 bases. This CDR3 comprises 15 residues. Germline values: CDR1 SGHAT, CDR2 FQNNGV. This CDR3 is CASSSGGFNSYEQYF. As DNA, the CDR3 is TGTGCCAGCAGCTCCGGGGGGTTCAACTCTTACGAGCAGTACTTC.

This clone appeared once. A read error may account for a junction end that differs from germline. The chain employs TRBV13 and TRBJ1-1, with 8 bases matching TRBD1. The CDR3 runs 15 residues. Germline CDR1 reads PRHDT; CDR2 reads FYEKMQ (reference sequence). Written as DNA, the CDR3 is TGTGCCAGCAGCCTAGGCGCAGGACAGGGAAGTGAAGCTTTCTTT. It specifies CASSLGAGQGSEAFF. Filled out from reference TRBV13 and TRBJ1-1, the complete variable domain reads AAGVIQSPRHLIKEKRETATLKCYPIPRHDTVYWYQQGPGQDPQFLISFYEKMQSDKGSIPDRFSAQQFSDYHSELNMSSLELGDSALYFCASSLGAGQGSEAFFGQGTRLTVV.

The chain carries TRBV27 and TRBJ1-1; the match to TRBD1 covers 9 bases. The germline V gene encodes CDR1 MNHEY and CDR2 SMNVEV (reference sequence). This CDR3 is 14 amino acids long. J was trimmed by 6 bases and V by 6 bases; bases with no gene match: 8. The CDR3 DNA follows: TGTGCCAGCAGCTTGGACAGGGGAGCATCTGAAGCTTTCTTT. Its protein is CASSLDRGASEAFF.

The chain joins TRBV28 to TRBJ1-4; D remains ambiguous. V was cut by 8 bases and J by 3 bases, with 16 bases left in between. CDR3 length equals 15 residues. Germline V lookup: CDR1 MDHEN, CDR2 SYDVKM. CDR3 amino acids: CASSPPLAPNEKLFF. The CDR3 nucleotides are TGTGCCAGCTCCCCCCCCTTGGCCCCTAATGAAAAACTGTTTTTT.

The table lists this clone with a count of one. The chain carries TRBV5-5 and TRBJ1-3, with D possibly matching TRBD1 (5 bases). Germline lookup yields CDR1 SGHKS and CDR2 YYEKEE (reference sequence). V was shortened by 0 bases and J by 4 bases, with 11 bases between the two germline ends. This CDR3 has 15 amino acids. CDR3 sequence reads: CASSLGGAGGNTIYF. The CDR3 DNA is TGTGCCAGCAGCTTGGGTGGGGCCGGCGGAAACACCATATATTTT.

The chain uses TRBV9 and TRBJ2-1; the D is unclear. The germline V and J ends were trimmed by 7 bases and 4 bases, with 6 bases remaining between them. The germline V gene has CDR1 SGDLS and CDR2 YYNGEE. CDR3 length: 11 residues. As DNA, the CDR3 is TGTGCCAGCGGCAAATACAATGAGCAGTTCTTC. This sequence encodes CASGKYNEQFF.

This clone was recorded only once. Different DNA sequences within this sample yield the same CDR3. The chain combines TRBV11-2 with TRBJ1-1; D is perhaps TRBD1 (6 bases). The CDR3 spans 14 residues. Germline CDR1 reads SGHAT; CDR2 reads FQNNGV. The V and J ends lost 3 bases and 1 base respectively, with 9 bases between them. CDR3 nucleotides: TGTGCCAGCAGCTTGGACAGACCGAACACTGAAGCTTTCTTT. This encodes CASSLDRPNTEAFF.

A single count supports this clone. The CDR3 is CASSPRQMSYEAFF. CDR3 coding DNA: TGTGCCAGCAGTCCAAGACAGATGTCGTACGAAGCTTTCTTT. V and J are TRBV27 and TRBJ1-1, with D perhaps TRBD1 (5 bases). Looked up from germline, CDR1 is MNHEY and CDR2 is SMNVEV (reference sequence). The V end was cut by 5 bases, the J end by 8 bases, with 18 bases between. The CDR3 extends over 14 amino acids.

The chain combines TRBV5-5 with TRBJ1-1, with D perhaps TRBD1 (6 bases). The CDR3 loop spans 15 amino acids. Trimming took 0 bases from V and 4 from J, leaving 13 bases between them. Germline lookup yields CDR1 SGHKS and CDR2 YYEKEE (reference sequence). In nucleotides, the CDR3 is TGTGCCAGCAGCTTGGAAAGCCTACAGGGCACTGAAGCTTTCTTT. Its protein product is CASSLESLQGTEAFF.

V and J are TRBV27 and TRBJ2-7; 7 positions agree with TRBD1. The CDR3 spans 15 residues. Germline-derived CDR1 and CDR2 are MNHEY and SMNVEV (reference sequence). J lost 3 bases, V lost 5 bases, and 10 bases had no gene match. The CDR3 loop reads CASSTPRQGGYEQYF. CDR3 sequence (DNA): TGTGCCAGCAGTACCCCCCGACAGGGCGGCTACGAGCAGTACTTC.

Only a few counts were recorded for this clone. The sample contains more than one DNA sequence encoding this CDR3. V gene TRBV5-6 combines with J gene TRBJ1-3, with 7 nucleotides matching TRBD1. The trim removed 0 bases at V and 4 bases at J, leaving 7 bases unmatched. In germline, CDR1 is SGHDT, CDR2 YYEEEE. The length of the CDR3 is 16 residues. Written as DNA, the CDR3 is TGTGCCAGCAGCTTGGGACAGGGCGCCGTCGGAAACACCATATATTTT. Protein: CASSLGQGAVGNTIYF.

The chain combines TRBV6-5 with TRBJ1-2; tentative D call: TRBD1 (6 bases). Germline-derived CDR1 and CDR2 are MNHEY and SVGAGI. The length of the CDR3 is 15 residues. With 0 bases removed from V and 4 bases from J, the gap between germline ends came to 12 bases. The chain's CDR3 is CASSYSTRGAYGYTF. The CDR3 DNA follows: TGTGCCAGCAGTTACTCGACCAGGGGAGCCTATGGCTACACCTTC.

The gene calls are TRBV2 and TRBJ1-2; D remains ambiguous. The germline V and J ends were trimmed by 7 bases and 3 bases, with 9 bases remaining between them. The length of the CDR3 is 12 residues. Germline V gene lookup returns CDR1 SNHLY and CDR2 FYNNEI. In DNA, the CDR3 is TGTGCCAGCATCACCGACTACTATGGCTACACCTTC. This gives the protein CASITDYYGYTF.

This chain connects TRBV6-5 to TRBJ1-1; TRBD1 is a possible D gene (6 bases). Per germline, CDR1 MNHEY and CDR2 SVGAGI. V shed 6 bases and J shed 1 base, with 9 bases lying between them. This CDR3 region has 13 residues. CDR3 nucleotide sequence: TGTGCCAGCAGAAGGGGGGGGAACACTGAAGCTTTCTTT. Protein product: CASRRGGNTEAFF.

The CDR3 nucleotides are TGTGCCAGCAGCAAAGGGGGGCGTAGCTATGGCTACACCTTC. Translation: CASSKGGRSYGYTF. This chain links TRBV21-1 with TRBJ1-2; TRBD1 is the table's D call, not checked against the DNA. TRBV21-1 is flagged as a pseudogene. The CDR3 totals 14 residues.

DNA for the CDR3: TGTGCCAGCAGTTCTATAGCGGGTCCGGGAGGGGAGCAGTTCTTC. Protein sequence: CASSSIAGPGGEQFF. The V call is TRBV5-8, the J call TRBJ2-1; 8 bases agree with TRBD2. The germline CDR1 and CDR2 sequences are SGHTS and YDEGEE. With 5 bases clipped from V and 10 bases from J, the junction kept 14 bases outside the gene matches. The length of the CDR3 is 15 residues.

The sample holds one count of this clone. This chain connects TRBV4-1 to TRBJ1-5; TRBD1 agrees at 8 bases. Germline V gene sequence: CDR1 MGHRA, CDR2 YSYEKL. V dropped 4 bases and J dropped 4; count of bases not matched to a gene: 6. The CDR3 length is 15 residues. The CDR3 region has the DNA TGCGCCAGCAGCCGATTACAGGGGGTGAATCAGCCCCAGCATTTT. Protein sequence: CASSRLQGVNQPQHF.

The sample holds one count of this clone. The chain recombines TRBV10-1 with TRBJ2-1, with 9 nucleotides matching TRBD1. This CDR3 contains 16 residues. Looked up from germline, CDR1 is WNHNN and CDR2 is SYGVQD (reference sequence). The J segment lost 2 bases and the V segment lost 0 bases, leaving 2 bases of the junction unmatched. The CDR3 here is CASSESRDRAYNEQFF. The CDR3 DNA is TGCGCCAGCAGTGAGTCGAGGGACAGGGCCTACAATGAGCAGTTCTTC.

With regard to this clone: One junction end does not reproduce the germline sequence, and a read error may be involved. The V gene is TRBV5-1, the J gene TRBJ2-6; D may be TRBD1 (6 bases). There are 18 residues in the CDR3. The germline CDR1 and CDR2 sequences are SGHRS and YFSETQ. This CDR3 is CASSFAVGHNSGANGLTF. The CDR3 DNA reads TGCGCCAGCAGCTTCGCGGTGGGACATAACTCTGGGGCCAACGGCCTGACTTTC.